The 20 T cell receptor beta chains in this list originate from one sample, sequenced in a study of blood T cell repertoires in COVID-19 (dated by TCRdb to about 2020). Receptor amplification or capture employed the immunoSEQ multiplex PCR assay. The source is immuneACCESS, and TCRdb retained only in-frame sequences with V and J called. Part of the clones is not carried over; for the studies checked, unresolved V genes explain less than half of this, and the remainder is unexplained. This sample lists 200,000 to 300,000 clones; roughly 84% were detected once. Together, the top ten hold approximately 2.3% of the sample. The specimen was peripheral blood. The receptors shown here come from a man aged 35 to 55 who had recovered from COVID-19.

The chain links TRBV5-6 to TRBJ1-1, with a possible D match to TRBD1 (6 bases). CDR3 size: 13 residues. The V gene lost 4 bases and the J gene lost 1 base, with 8 bases spanning the gap. The germline V gene has CDR1 SGHDT and CDR2 YYEEEE. The CDR3 reads CASSVGGNTEAFF. In nucleotides, the CDR3 is TGTGCCAGCAGCGTAGGGGGGAACACTGAAGCTTTCTTT.

On this clone: The same CDR3 arises from other DNA sequences in this sample as well. This chain uses TRBV7-2 with TRBJ2-7; weak D call: TRBD2 (5 bases). The V and J ends lost 5 bases and 3 bases respectively, with 11 bases between them. CDR3 length: 13 amino acids. Germline-derived CDR1 and CDR2 are SGHTA and FQGNSA. The CDR3 region has the DNA TGTGCCAGCAGCCCGAGCGGCGGCTACGAGCAGTACTTC. It specifies CASSPSGGYEQYF.

This clone was detected only once. The chain carries TRBV7-2 and TRBJ2-3; D uncertain. Germline V gives CDR1 SGHTA, CDR2 FQGNSA. The CDR3 loop spans 15 amino acids. The V gene lost 0 bases and the J gene lost 2 bases, with 9 bases spanning the gap. The CDR3 reads CASSLAGYYTDTQYF. CDR3 sequence (DNA): TGTGCCAGCAGCTTAGCCGGCTACTACACAGATACGCAGTATTTT.

CDR3 loop: CASSPEGDQPQHF. In DNA form, the CDR3 reads TGTGCCAGCAGCCCTGAGGGAGATCAGCCCCAGCATTTT. This sequence joins TRBV5-5 and TRBJ1-5; no reliable D call. Germline V gene data show CDR1 as SGHKS and CDR2 as YYEKEE (reference sequence). V lost 4 bases to trimming and J lost 5 bases, with 10 bases between them. The length of the CDR3 is 13 residues.

V usage is TRBV7-2 and J usage is TRBJ2-7; TRBD2 agrees at 9 bases. Germline lookup yields CDR1 SGHTA and CDR2 FQGNSA. Trimming removed 2 bases from V and 0 bases from J; junction bases left unmatched: 5. The CDR3 consists of 16 residues. The CDR3 sequence: CASSLSSGTISYEQYF. In DNA form, the CDR3 reads TGTGCCAGCAGCTTATCTAGCGGGACAATCTCCTACGAGCAGTACTTC.

V is TRBV15 and J is TRBJ1-5, with D hard to call. The CDR3 is 16 residues long. Trimming cost V 0 bases and J 1 base, with 10 bases left between them. Per the germline V gene, CDR1 is LNHNV and CDR2 is YYDKDF (reference sequence). Written as DNA, the CDR3 is TGTGCCACCAGCAGAGATTGGGCCACGAGCAATCAGCCCCAGCATTTT. Translated, it gives CATSRDWATSNQPQHF.

The table lists this clone with a few counts. This rearrangement joins TRBV6-2 or TRBV6-3 to TRBJ2-1; 8 bases align to TRBD2. V lost 4 bases and J lost 4; bases outside the gene matches: 9. This CDR3 spans 16 amino acids. CDR1 and CDR2 from the germline V gene are MNHEY and SVGEGT. The chain's CDR3 is CASSFPSGGEYNEQFF. The CDR3, as DNA: TGTGCCAGCAGTTTCCCAAGCGGGGGAGAATACAATGAGCAGTTCTTC.

This clone was observed a few times. This sequence joins TRBV5-6 and TRBJ2-1, with D possibly being TRBD2 (6 bases). The germline V and J ends were trimmed by 2 bases and 3 bases, with 18 bases remaining between them. The CDR3 runs to 17 residues. Germline CDR1 and CDR2: SGHDT and YYEEEE. DNA of the CDR3: TGTGCCAGCAGCTTAACGGGTTGGAGGGTGGGCTACAATGAGCAGTTCTTC. Translation: CASSLTGWRVGYNEQFF.

The chain carries TRBV7-2 and TRBJ1-2; unclear D gene. V lost 1 base to trimming and J lost 4 bases, with 4 bases between them. This CDR3 comprises 12 residues. Germline CDR1 reads SGHTA; CDR2 reads FQGNSA. The CDR3, as DNA: TGTGCCAGCAGCTTAGGCAGCTATGGCTACACCTTC. As protein: CASSLGSYGYTF.

This clone showed up just a few times. This chain uses TRBV10-1 with TRBJ2-7; 14 nucleotides align to TRBD2. CDR1 and CDR2 (germline): WNHNN, SYGVQD (reference sequence). The J segment lost 3 bases and the V segment lost 6 bases, leaving 19 bases of the junction unmatched. There are 20 residues in the CDR3. The CDR3 DNA follows: TGCGCCAGCAGAGAAGCCCCCGGGACTAGCGGGAGAAGGAAGGTCTACGAGCAGTACTTC. It is translated as CASREAPGTSGRRKVYEQYF.

The rearrangement links TRBV29-1 to TRBJ2-1, with D tentatively TRBD2 (5 bases). CDR3 length: 16 residues. CDR1 and CDR2 from the germline V gene are SQVTM and ANQGSEA. The CDR3 loop reads CRLPTKRASGYNEQFF. CDR3 nucleotides: TGCAGATTACCCACAAAGAGGGCGTCGGGGTACAATGAGCAGTTCTTC.

The chain joins TRBV7-9 to TRBJ2-3; 7 nucleotides agree with TRBD1. Germline CDR1 is SEHNR and CDR2 is FQNEAQ (reference sequence). CDR3 length: 16 amino acids. The V gene end was trimmed by 1 base and the J gene end by 0 bases; junction bases not matched to a gene: 4. CDR3 in DNA: TGTGCCAGCAGCTTAGTTGGGACAGCTAGCACAGATACGCAGTATTTT. Translating gives CASSLVGTASTDTQYF.

This chain links TRBV7-2 with TRBJ2-7; D is possibly TRBD2 (5 bases). Germline V gene data show CDR1 as SGHTA and CDR2 as FQGNSA. The CDR3 has 14 residues. Between the trimmed V and J ends, which lost 5 bases and 7 bases, there was a span of 18 bases. CDR3 in DNA: TGTGCCAGCAGCACCCACGAACTAGGGAAGGAGCAGTACTTC. Amino acid sequence: CASSTHELGKEQYF.

This clone was found a few times. V is TRBV3-1 (or the pseudogene TRBV3-2) and J is TRBJ2-2, with D maybe TRBD2 (6 bases). V was pared by 1 base and J by 7 bases, with 10 bases between. This CDR3 contains 14 residues. Germline assignment: CDR1 LGHDT and CDR2 YNNKEL (reference sequence). The CDR3 DNA is TGTGCCAGCAGCCAAGCCGGGAGAGGCGGGGAGCTGTTTTTT. Amino acids: CASSQAGRGGELFF.

The sample holds one count of this clone. The chain links TRBV11-3 to TRBJ1-6, with D unresolved. Germline CDR1 SGHNT, CDR2 YENEEA. The CDR3 totals 15 residues. V lost 7 bases and J lost 6, with 16 bases in between. This CDR3 is CASTLAASGNSPLHF. The DNA for the CDR3 is TGTGCCAGCACCCTGGCGGCGTCGGGTAATTCACCCCTCCACTTT.

The rearrangement uses TRBV30 and TRBJ2-1, with 13 bases lining up with TRBD2. The CDR3 sequence is 16 residues long. Germline lookup yields CDR1 GTSNPN and CDR2 SVGIG (reference sequence). V was pared by 3 bases and J by 8 bases, with 10 bases of the junction left unmatched. CDR3 bases: TGTGCCTGGAGCCTCGGCACTAGCGGGGGGGGGTATGAGCAGTTCTTC. Translated, it gives CAWSLGTSGGGYEQFF.

The rearrangement uses TRBV14 and TRBJ2-1; 8 nucleotides align to TRBD2. The trim removed 2 bases at V and 8 bases at J, leaving 11 bases unmatched. This CDR3 spans 16 amino acids. Germline-derived CDR1 and CDR2 are SGHDN and FVKESK. CDR3 region: CASSQLRGGSGHEQFF. CDR3 sequence (DNA): TGTGCCAGCAGCCAACTACGGGGGGGGAGTGGACATGAGCAGTTCTTC.

This clone was seen once. J is TRBJ2-7 and V is TRBV7-2, with a weak D call TRBD2 (5 bases). V was clipped by 1 base and J by 4 bases, with 17 bases between them. The CDR3 has 16 amino acids. The germline V gene encodes CDR1 SGHTA and CDR2 FQGNSA. CDR3 DNA sequence: TGTGCCAGCAGCTTAGATGTAGCGCGAGGGCCTTACGAGCAGTACTTC. This codes for CASSLDVARGPYEQYF.

The chain joins TRBV10-3 to TRBJ2-3, with D possibly matching TRBD2 (8 bases). The CDR3 runs to 14 residues. The ends were cut back, 9 bases at V and 6 bases at J, with 19 bases in the middle. Per the germline V gene, CDR1 is ENHRY and CDR2 is SYGVKD. In DNA, the CDR3 is TGTGCCATTGCCCGGGAGGGGGCGGTGGATACGCAGTATTTT. Translating it yields CAIAREGAVDTQYF.

This clone was seen a single time. The J gene is TRBJ2-7, the V gene TRBV3-1 (or the pseudogene TRBV3-2); a possible D gene is TRBD2 (5 bases). V lost 0 bases and J 9 bases, leaving 18 bases between the germline ends. The CDR3 is made up of 15 amino acids. Germline CDR1 reads LGHDT; CDR2 reads YNNKEL (reference sequence). CDR3 nucleotides: TGTGCCAGCAGCCAAGATTGGACTGGCCGTGGTGGGCAGTACTTC. This codes for CASSQDWTGRGGQYF.